This T cell receptor beta chain derives from a study of blood T cell repertoires in COVID-19. Turning to the study itself: Italy, Spain and the United States were the sources of the convalescent and acute COVID-19 samples.

The germline V gene has CDR1 LGHDT and CDR2 YNNKEL (reference sequence). CDR3 length: 13 residues. V was pared by 7 bases and J by 0 bases, with 2 bases of the junction left unmatched. Authors' data handling: Estimates of nucleated cell counts were drawn from the amplification of reference gene primers. Clones were read by immunoSEQ multiplex PCR, and TCRdb kept only the in-frame ones, dropping some. V and J calls and clone size are copied from that table; D and trimming were computed from the DNA. The sample contains around 180,000 clones, 88% of which appear only once. This clonotype was obtained from a human donor in a cohort sampled during active COVID-19. V is TRBV3-1 (or the pseudogene TRBV3-2) and J is TRBJ2-7, with TRBD1 matching 8 bases. Sequencing was performed on peripheral blood. CDR3 amino acids: CASKGTGSYEQYF. For the CDR3, the DNA is TGTGCCAGCAAGGGGACAGGCTCCTACGAGCAGTACTTC.